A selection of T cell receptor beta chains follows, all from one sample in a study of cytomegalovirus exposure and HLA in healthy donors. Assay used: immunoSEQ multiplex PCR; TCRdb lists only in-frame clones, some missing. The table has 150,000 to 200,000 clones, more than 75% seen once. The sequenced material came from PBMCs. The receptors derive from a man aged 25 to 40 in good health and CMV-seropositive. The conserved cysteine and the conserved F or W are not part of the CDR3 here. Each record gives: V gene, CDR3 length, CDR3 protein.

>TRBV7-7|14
ASSLRGQVNTGELF
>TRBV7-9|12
ASSFTGSTDTQY
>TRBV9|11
ASSVGPDGEQF
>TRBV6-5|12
ATKEGESNQPQH
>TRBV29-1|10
SVEWNVYGYT
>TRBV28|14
ASSLRAGMNTGELF
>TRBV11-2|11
ASSSSGITGGV
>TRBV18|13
ASSPPGYSSYEQY
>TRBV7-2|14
ASSQKLAGTSDTQY
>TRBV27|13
ASSLGTSGYYEQY